There are many counts of the clone carrying this T cell receptor beta chain. The data derive from a study of metastatic and nonmetastatic thyroid tumors. Trimming left V 8 bases short and J 2 bases short, with 17 bases between. From germline, CDR1 is WNHNN and CDR2 SYGVQD (reference sequence). The CDR3 consists of 15 residues. Until they underwent thyroid surgery, no patient had received any treatment. MiXCR reprocessed the PCR reads for TCRdb. This table has more than 85,000 clones, approximately 9% appearing once. The sequenced material came from blood. The gene calls are TRBV10-1 and TRBJ2-3; D may be TRBD2 (6 bases). The receptor was isolated from a female donor with papillary thyroid cancer or a benign thyroid nodule (not recorded which). Some clones in this sample may be carry-over from other donors' samples. CDR3 in amino acids: CASGGGRDLTDTQYF. CDR3 coding DNA: TGCGCCAGCGGCGGAGGGCGGGACCTCACAGATACGCAGTATTTT.